The 28 T cell receptor beta chains in this list originate from one sample, sequenced in a study of identical twins. Each CDR3 protein gets one entry after TCRdb re-called the 5' RACE reads with MiXCR. Of 120,000 to 150,000 distinct CDR3 sequences listed, around 3.6% are singletons. The source material was memory T cells sorted from blood. The receptors derive from a man in his late teens or twenties in good health.

This clonotype was found many times. The V and J genes are TRBV5-1 and TRBJ2-3; D call uncertain. V was trimmed by 4 bases and J by 5 bases, leaving 14 bases between them. The CDR3 is 14 amino acids. Germline V CDR1 and CDR2: SGHRS, YFSETQ. The CDR3 bases are TGCGCCAGCAGCAAAGCTGGAAGGCAAGATACGCAGTATTTT. Protein: CASSKAGRQDTQYF. Filled out from reference TRBV5-1 and TRBJ2-3, the complete variable domain reads KAGVTQTPRYLIKTRGQQVTLSCSPISGHRSVSWYQQTPGQGLQFLFEYFSETQRNKGNFPGRFSGRQFSNSRSEMNVSTLELGDSALYLCASSKAGRQDTQYFGPGTRLTVL.

This clonotype was seen repeatedly, ten times or more. This chain uses TRBV7-8 with TRBJ2-3; a possible D gene is TRBD2 (6 bases). Germline V gene sequence: CDR1 SGHVS, CDR2 FQNEAQ. The CDR3 totals 18 residues. Trimming removed 4 bases at V and 5 bases at J, with 25 bases between. The CDR3 DNA reads as TGTGCCAGCAGCTCGCGCCGGGGCGGGGCTTCGATGAGAGATACGCAGTATTTT. Protein: CASSSRRGGASMRDTQYF.

This clonotype was seen at least ten times. CDR3 protein: CSAKLAGGPIFQFF. In DNA form, the CDR3 reads TGCAGTGCTAAACTAGCGGGAGGTCCCATATTTCAGTTCTTC. The rearrangement uses TRBV20-1 and TRBJ2-1; 12 nucleotides agree with TRBD2. Germline values: CDR1 DFQATT, CDR2 SNEGSKA (reference sequence). This CDR3 is 14 amino acids long. V was pared by 4 bases and J by 13 bases, with 11 bases of the junction left unmatched.

In regard to this clonotype: A read error may be the cause here, since a much bigger clone is one base away. V gene TRBV12-3 or TRBV12-4 combines with J gene TRBJ1-1; 7 nucleotides line up with TRBD1. CDR3 length: 11 residues. V gave up 7 bases and J gave up 12 bases; unmatched junction bases: 8. The chain's CDR3 is CASTRQGSSFF. The CDR3 coding sequence is TGTGCCAGCACTCGACAGGGTTCGTCTTTCTTT.

This clonotype was seen ten or more times. The J gene is TRBJ1-5, the V gene TRBV15; the D gene is possibly TRBD1 (5 bases). The CDR3 extends over 16 amino acids. In germline, CDR1 is LNHNV, CDR2 YYDKDF (reference sequence). The V and J ends lost 0 bases and 0 bases respectively, with 9 bases between them. CDR3: CATSRDPGYSNQPQHF. CDR3 bases: TGTGCCACCAGCAGAGACCCAGGGTATAGCAATCAGCCCCAGCATTTT.

As DNA, the CDR3 is TGTGCCAGCAGCGGGAACACAGATACGCAGTATTTT. As protein: CASSGNTDTQYF. The rearrangement uses TRBV7-9 and TRBJ2-3; no firm D call. This CDR3 has 12 residues. Germline assignment: CDR1 SEHNR and CDR2 FQNEAQ (reference sequence). Deletions cut 5 bases from V and 2 bases from J, with 5 bases between. Together with reference TRBV7-9 and TRBJ2-3, the CDR3 gives the full variable domain: DTGVSQNPRHKITKRGQNVTFRCDPISEHNRLYWYRQTLGQGPEFLTYFQNEAQLEKSRLLSDRFSAERPKGSFSTLEIQRTEQGDSAMYLCASSGNTDTQYFGPGTRLTVL.

This clonotype was detected many times. The rearrangement uses TRBV10-3 and TRBJ2-5; TRBD2 matches at 13 bases. Germline-derived CDR1 and CDR2 are ENHRY and SYGVKD. V lost 6 bases, J lost 5 bases, and 6 bases stayed unmatched. The CDR3 is made up of 15 amino acids. The CDR3 bases are TGTGCCATCAGAACTAGCGGGAGGGCTGGGGAGACCCAGTACTTC. It codes for CAIRTSGRAGETQYF.

Many counts were recorded for this clonotype. The rearrangement uses TRBV10-3 and TRBJ2-3; the match to TRBD2 covers 8 bases. The CDR3 has 14 residues. Germline V gene data show CDR1 as ENHRY and CDR2 as SYGVKD. V gave up 5 bases and J gave up 2 bases; unmatched junction bases: 3. The CDR3 here is CAISSSGYTDTQYF. DNA of the CDR3: TGTGCCATCAGTTCTAGCGGGTACACAGATACGCAGTATTTT.

Ten or more counts support this clonotype. The chain employs TRBV9 and TRBJ2-3; 9 bases fit TRBD2. Germline-derived CDR1 and CDR2 are SGDLS and YYNGEE. Trimming at V came to 2 bases and at J to 3 bases, leaving 7 bases not matched to a gene. This CDR3 region has 16 residues. The CDR3 here is CASSVGAGGVTDTQYF. CDR3 in DNA: TGTGCCAGCAGCGTCGGAGCGGGAGGTGTGACAGATACGCAGTATTTT.

The sample holds many counts of this clonotype. The rearrangement uses TRBV5-1 and TRBJ2-4, with 10 positions matching TRBD2. Trimming at V came to 3 bases and at J to 7 bases, leaving 7 bases not matched to a gene. Germline CDR1 and CDR2: SGHRS and YFSETQ. The CDR3 totals 15 residues. In DNA, the CDR3 is TGCGCCAGCAGCTCCGGTAGCGGGAGGTCGAACATTCAGTACTTC. The encoded protein is CASSSGSGRSNIQYF. Using reference TRBV5-1 and TRBJ2-4 for the parts outside the CDR3, the full variable domain is KAGVTQTPRYLIKTRGQQVTLSCSPISGHRSVSWYQQTPGQGLQFLFEYFSETQRNKGNFPGRFSGRQFSNSRSEMNVSTLELGDSALYLCASSSGSGRSNIQYFGAGTRLSVL.

This clonotype was detected ten times or more. CDR3 sequence: CASSVGKGRYQETQYF. CDR3 nucleotide sequence: TGTGCCAGCAGCGTAGGTAAAGGGCGGTACCAAGAGACCCAGTACTTC. The chain employs TRBV9 and TRBJ2-5; no reliable D call. Per germline, CDR1 SGDLS and CDR2 YYNGEE. This CDR3 spans 16 amino acids. With 0 bases removed from V and 0 bases from J, the gap between germline ends came to 12 bases.

This clonotype was counted many times. The chain is built from TRBV5-5 and TRBJ2-7; possible D gene TRBD1, 5 bases. CDR3 length equals 13 residues. CDR1 SGHKS and CDR2 YYEKEE come from the germline V gene (reference sequence). Trimming took off 3 bases at V and 6 bases at J, with 13 bases between the two ends. The CDR3 sequence is CASSWGQTSEQYV. The DNA of the CDR3 is TGTGCCAGCAGCTGGGGCCAGACGTCCGAGCAGTACGTC.

This clonotype was seen at least ten times. The genes are TRBV20-1 and TRBJ1-6; D is uncertain. The CDR3 spans 12 residues. From germline, CDR1 is DFQATT and CDR2 SNEGSKA (reference sequence). Trimming took 2 bases from V and 12 from J, leaving 11 bases between them. CDR3 region: CSARPPSQPLHF. The DNA of the CDR3 is TGCAGTGCTAGACCCCCATCCCAACCCCTCCACTTT.

This clonotype has a count of ten or more. The chain links TRBV29-1 to TRBJ1-2, with 7 bases lining up with TRBD1. J gave up 1 base and V 7 bases, and 0 bases lay outside the gene matches. The CDR3 contains 11 residues. Germline V lookup: CDR1 SQVTM, CDR2 ANQGSEA. CDR3 sequence reads: CSGQGNYGYTF. The CDR3 DNA is TGCAGCGGACAGGGTAACTATGGCTACACCTTC.

This clonotype has just a few counts. This may arise from a read error, as a much more abundant clone is one base away. V is TRBV7-2 and J is TRBJ1-1; D remains unclear. Trimming stripped 2 bases from V and 1 base from J, with 5 bases between. CDR3 length equals 13 residues. The germline CDR1 and CDR2 sequences are SGHTA and FQGNSA. CDR3 sequence: CASSLPGNTEAFF. CDR3 sequence (DNA): TGTGCCAGCAGCTTACCAGGGAACACTGAAGCTTTCTTT.

The table lists this clonotype with many counts. The chain employs TRBV6-1 and TRBJ2-1; 8 bases are shared with TRBD1. Germline assignment: CDR1 MNHNS and CDR2 SASEGT. The trim removed 5 bases at V and 5 bases at J, leaving 8 bases unmatched. The CDR3 totals 15 residues. CDR3 sequence: CASSSQGAVNNEQFF. The CDR3 DNA follows: TGTGCCAGCAGTAGTCAGGGGGCTGTAAACAATGAGCAGTTCTTC.

In this sample, this clonotype turned up many times. CDR3 sequence reads: CASSLAPGGGGQETQYF. The CDR3 DNA reads as TGCGCCAGCAGCTTGGCCCCAGGGGGCGGAGGGCAAGAGACCCAGTACTTC. This chain links TRBV5-1 with TRBJ2-5; TRBD1 agrees at 8 bases. CDR3 size: 17 residues. The germline V gene encodes CDR1 SGHRS and CDR2 YFSETQ. The J segment lost 2 bases and the V segment lost 0 bases, leaving 9 bases of the junction unmatched.

This clonotype was seen repeatedly, ten times or more. V and J are TRBV20-1 and TRBJ1-3; 7 nucleotides align to TRBD1. The CDR3 consists of 13 residues. V lost 7 bases to trimming and J lost 0 bases; unmatched junction nucleotides: 3. Germline V CDR1 and CDR2: DFQATT, SNEGSKA (reference sequence). The CDR3 spells CSVQGGSGNTIYF. In DNA form, the CDR3 reads TGCAGTGTTCAGGGGGGCTCTGGAAACACCATATATTTT.

The table lists this clonotype with many counts. The V and J genes are TRBV12-3 or TRBV12-4 and TRBJ2-2; D is uncertain. V lost 4 bases to trimming and J lost 6 bases, with 15 bases between them. CDR3 size: 15 residues. In DNA, the CDR3 is TGTGCCAGCAGTTCCAGGTCCCCAACTTCCGGGGAGCTGTTTTTT. Amino acid sequence: CASSSRSPTSGELFF.

This chain uses TRBV12-3 or TRBV12-4 with TRBJ2-1; D gene uncertain. This CDR3 comprises 11 residues. Trimming took off 8 bases at V and 11 bases at J, with 13 bases between the two ends. This CDR3 reads CASWGTGQQFF. The CDR3 DNA is TGTGCCAGCTGGGGTACTGGACAGCAGTTCTTC.

In its sample, this clonotype was seen a few times. V is TRBV3-1 and J is TRBJ1-6; possible D gene TRBD1, 6 bases. The germline CDR1 and CDR2 sequences are LGHDT and YNNKEL (reference sequence). This CDR3 spans 14 amino acids. Trimming shortened V by 4 bases and J by 7 bases, and 11 bases separated the two germline ends. CDR3 in DNA: TGTGCCAGCAGCCTGACAGGAGGGAATTCACCCCTCCACTTT. It translates to CASSLTGGNSPLHF.

This clonotype has a count of ten or more. The rearrangement joins TRBV3-1 to TRBJ2-1; 9 nucleotides agree with TRBD2. The CDR3 sequence is 17 residues long. Germline CDR1 and CDR2: LGHDT and YNNKEL (reference sequence). The ends lost 0 bases at V and 9 bases at J; junction bases unmatched: 12. CDR3 sequence: CASSQDLAGGPLGEQFF. DNA of the CDR3: TGTGCCAGCAGCCAAGATCTGGCGGGAGGGCCTTTGGGTGAGCAGTTCTTC.

The chain joins TRBV19 to TRBJ1-2, with D possibly TRBD1 on 6 matching bases. With 4 bases removed from V and 8 bases from J, the gap between germline ends came to 14 bases. This CDR3 comprises 13 residues. Germline CDR1 is LNHDA and CDR2 is SQIVND (reference sequence). Here the CDR3 DNA reads TGTGCCAGTAGTACGGACAGTGTTCGGGGCTACACCTTC. Encoded protein: CASSTDSVRGYTF.

This clonotype came up many times. The chain is built from TRBV27 and TRBJ1-1; D ambiguous. Trimming cost V 7 bases and J 0 bases, with 12 bases left between them. The CDR3 is 14 amino acids. The germline V gene has CDR1 MNHEY and CDR2 SMNVEV (reference sequence). The CDR3 DNA reads as TGTGCCAGCACCTCTCAGGCGATGAACACTGAAGCTTTCTTT. Protein: CASTSQAMNTEAFF.

The CDR3 spells CASSRGKGSYNEQFF. DNA of the CDR3: TGTGCCAGCAGTCGCGGGAAGGGCTCCTACAATGAGCAGTTCTTC. The chain has TRBV6-1 and TRBJ2-1; D might be TRBD2 (6 bases). V was trimmed by 5 bases and J by 0 bases, leaving 11 bases between them. The CDR3 runs to 15 residues. Germline-derived CDR1 and CDR2 are MNHNS and SASEGT.

This clonotype showed up just a few times. The chain has TRBV19 and TRBJ2-1, with TRBD2 identical over 12 bases. The germline V gene has CDR1 LNHDA and CDR2 SQIVND (reference sequence). V shed 10 bases and J 0 bases; nucleotides not matched to a gene: 22. The CDR3 is 21 amino acids. The DNA of the CDR3 is TGTGCCACTACGAACCTAGGCGCGGATCCTAGCGGGAGGGTCTCCTACAATGAGCAGTTCTTC. It translates to CATTNLGADPSGRVSYNEQFF.

This clonotype was recorded many times. Written as DNA, the CDR3 is TGTGCCAGCAGTACCCTTGGGGAAACTAGCACAGATACGCAGTATTTT. It specifies CASSTLGETSTDTQYF. V gene TRBV6-1 combines with J gene TRBJ2-3; D is ambiguous. This CDR3 region has 16 residues. CDR1 MNHNS and CDR2 SASEGT come from the germline V gene. V dropped 5 bases and J dropped 0 bases, with 15 bases sitting between them.

This chain links TRBV9 with TRBJ2-2, with 7 bases lining up with TRBD1. Germline CDR1 SGDLS, CDR2 YYNGEE. V shed 3 bases and J 3 bases; nucleotides not matched to a gene: 2. The CDR3 sequence is 14 residues long. The CDR3 is CASSAGTDTGELFF. The CDR3 DNA reads TGTGCCAGCAGCGCAGGGACAGACACCGGGGAGCTGTTTTTT.